This paragraph reports one T cell receptor beta chain. The antigen remains unidentified. V was trimmed by 3 bases and J by 0 bases, leaving 11 bases between them. This CDR3 is 16 amino acids long. Germline-derived CDR1 and CDR2 are SGHTA and FQGNSA. This record comes from a study of early T cells in non-severe SARS-CoV-2 infection. Study-wide findings and caveats: Database matching using VDJdb favored anti-spike CD8 responses, with private and CD4 specificities left missing.

TCRdb recomputed calls from the 5' RACE reads with MiXCR, one row per CDR3 protein. Of nearly 70,000 distinct CDR3 sequences detected, 3.5% to 6% appear once; the ten largest clones hold 3% to 4%. The V gene is TRBV7-2, the J gene TRBJ2-2; D is possibly TRBD1 (6 bases). The receptor comes from an adult who was a healthcare worker with PCR-confirmed SARS-CoV-2 infection or an uninfected control (not recorded which). The donor label of this sample is uncertain. Sequenced material: whole blood, taken at baseline. CDR3 coding DNA: TGTGCCAGCAGCTTGGGACACTTCGCGAACACCGGGGAGCTGTTTTTT. Its translation: CASSLGHFANTGELFF.